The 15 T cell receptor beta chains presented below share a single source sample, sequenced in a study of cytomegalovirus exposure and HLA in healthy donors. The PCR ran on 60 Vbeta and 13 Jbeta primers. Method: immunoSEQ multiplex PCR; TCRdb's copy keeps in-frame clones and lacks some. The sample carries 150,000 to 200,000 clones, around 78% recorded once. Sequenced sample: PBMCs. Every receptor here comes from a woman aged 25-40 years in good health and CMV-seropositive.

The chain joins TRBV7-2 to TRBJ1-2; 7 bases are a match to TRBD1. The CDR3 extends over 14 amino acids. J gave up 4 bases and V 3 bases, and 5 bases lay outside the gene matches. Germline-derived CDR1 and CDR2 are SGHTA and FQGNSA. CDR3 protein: CASSLAGQPYGYTF. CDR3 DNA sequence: TGTGCCAGCAGCTTGGCGGGACAGCCCTATGGCTACACCTTC.

This CDR3 reads CASTGEDYGYTF. The CDR3 bases are TGTGCCAGCACGGGGGAGGACTATGGCTACACCTTC. The chain recombines TRBV6-7 with TRBJ1-2; D is perhaps TRBD1 (5 bases). TRBV6-7 is marked as an open reading frame, function uncertain. This CDR3 has 12 amino acids. V lost 7 bases, J lost 3 bases, and 9 bases lay in between.

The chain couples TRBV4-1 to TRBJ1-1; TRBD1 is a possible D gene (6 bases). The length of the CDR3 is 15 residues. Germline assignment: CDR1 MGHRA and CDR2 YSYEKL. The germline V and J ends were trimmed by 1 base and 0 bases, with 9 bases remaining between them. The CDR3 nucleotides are TGCGCCAGCAGCCAAGGCCCAGGGGTGAACACTGAAGCTTTCTTT. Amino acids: CASSQGPGVNTEAFF.

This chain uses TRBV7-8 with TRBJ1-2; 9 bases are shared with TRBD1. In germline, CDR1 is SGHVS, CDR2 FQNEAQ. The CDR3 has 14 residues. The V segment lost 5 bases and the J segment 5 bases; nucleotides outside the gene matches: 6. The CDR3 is CASSPLTGGYGYTF. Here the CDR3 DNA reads TGTGCCAGCAGCCCCCTGACAGGGGGGTATGGCTACACCTTC.

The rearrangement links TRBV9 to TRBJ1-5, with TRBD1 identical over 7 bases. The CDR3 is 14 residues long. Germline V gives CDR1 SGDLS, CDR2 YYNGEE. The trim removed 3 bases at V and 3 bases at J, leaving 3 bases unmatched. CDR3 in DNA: TGTGCCAGCAGCGCTGGGACAGTCAATCAGCCCCAGCATTTT. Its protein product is CASSAGTVNQPQHF.

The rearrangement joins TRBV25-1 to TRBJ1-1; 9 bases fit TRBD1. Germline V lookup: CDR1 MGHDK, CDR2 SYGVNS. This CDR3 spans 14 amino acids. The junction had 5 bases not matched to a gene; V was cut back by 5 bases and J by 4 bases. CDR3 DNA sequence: TGTGCCAGCAGTCACAGGGGGCTGGGCACTGAAGCTTTCTTT. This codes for CASSHRGLGTEAFF.

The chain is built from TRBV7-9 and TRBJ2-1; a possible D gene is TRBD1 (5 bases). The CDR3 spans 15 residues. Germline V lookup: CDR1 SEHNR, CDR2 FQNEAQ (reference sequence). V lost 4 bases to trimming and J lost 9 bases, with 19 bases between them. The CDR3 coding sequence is TGTGCCAGCAGCTCCCCTGGGGCCCCAGATGTTGAGCAGTTCTTC. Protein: CASSSPGAPDVEQFF.

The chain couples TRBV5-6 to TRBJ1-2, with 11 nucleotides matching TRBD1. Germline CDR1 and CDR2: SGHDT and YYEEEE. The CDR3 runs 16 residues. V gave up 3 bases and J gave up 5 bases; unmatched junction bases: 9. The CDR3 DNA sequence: TGTGCCAGCAGCTCACCGGGACAGGGGGAGCGGTATGGCTACACCTTC. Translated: CASSSPGQGERYGYTF.

This CDR3 reads CASSLDRRTSYEQYF. In nucleotides, the CDR3 is TGTGCCAGCAGTTTGGACAGGCGTACCTCCTACGAGCAGTACTTC. The chain carries TRBV27 and TRBJ2-7; 7 positions agree with TRBD1. The V gene's germline CDR1 is MNHEY and CDR2 SMNVEV (reference sequence). J was trimmed by 0 bases and V by 3 bases; bases with no gene match: 5. This CDR3 region has 15 residues.

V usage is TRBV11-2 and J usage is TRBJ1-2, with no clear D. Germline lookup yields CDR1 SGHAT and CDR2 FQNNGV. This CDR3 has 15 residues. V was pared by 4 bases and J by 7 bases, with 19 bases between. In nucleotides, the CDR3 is TGTGCCAGCAGCTACACGTTTCACCCCGGGAGTGGCTACACCTTC. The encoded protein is CASSYTFHPGSGYTF.

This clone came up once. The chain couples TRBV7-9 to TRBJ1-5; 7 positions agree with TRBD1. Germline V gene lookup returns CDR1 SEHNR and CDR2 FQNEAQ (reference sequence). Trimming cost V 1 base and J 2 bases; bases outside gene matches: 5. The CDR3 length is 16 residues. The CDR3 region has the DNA TGTGCCAGCAGCTTAGTAACAGGGGTAGGCAATCAGCCCCAGCATTTT. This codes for CASSLVTGVGNQPQHF.

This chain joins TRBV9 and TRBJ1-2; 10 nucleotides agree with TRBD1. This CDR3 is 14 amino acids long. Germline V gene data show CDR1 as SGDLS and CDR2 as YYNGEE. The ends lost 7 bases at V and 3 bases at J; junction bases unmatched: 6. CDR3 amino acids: CASGPDRGHYGYTF. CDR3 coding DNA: TGTGCCAGCGGGCCAGACAGGGGGCACTATGGCTACACCTTC.

CDR3 residues: CASSQQQAGWANTEAFF. The CDR3 DNA reads as TGCGCCAGCAGCCAACAGCAAGCGGGCTGGGCGAACACTGAAGCTTTCTTT. V is TRBV4-3 and J is TRBJ1-1; D is undetermined. This CDR3 has 17 amino acids. Trimming stripped 2 bases from V and 1 base from J, with 17 bases between. The germline V gene encodes CDR1 LGHNA and CDR2 YSLEER.

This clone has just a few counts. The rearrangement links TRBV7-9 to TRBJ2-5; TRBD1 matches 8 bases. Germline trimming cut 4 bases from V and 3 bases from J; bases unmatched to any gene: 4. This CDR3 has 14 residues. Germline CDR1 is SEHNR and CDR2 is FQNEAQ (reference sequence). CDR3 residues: CASSSAGGEETQYF. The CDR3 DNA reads TGTGCCAGCAGCTCCGCAGGGGGCGAAGAGACCCAGTACTTC. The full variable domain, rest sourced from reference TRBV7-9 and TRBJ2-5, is DTGVSQNPRHKITKRGQNVTFRCDPISEHNRLYWYRQTLGQGPEFLTYFQNEAQLEKSRLLSDRFSAERPKGSFSTLEIQRTEQGDSAMYLCASSSAGGEETQYFGPGTRLLVL.

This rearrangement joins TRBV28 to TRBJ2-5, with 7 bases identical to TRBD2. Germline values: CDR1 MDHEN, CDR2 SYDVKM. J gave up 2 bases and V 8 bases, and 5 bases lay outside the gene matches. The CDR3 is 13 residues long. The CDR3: CASGEGRQETQYF. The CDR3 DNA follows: TGTGCCAGCGGGGAGGGGAGGCAAGAGACCCAGTACTTC.